This TCR beta chain was documented in a study of CD8+CD57+ T cells in acquired aplastic anemia. Across the study: The average for DNA from sorted CD4+ and CD8+ cells was roughly 3 ug. Findings of the study overall: Any difference that existed in CD8+ Simpson's diversity between patients and controls was not significant.

This clonotype was seen more than once but under ten times. No antigen is known for it. The template used for profiling TCR beta VDJ and CDR3 was genomic DNA. TCRdb reanalysed the reads using MiXCR and keeps one entry per CDR3 protein. The sample lists just over 150,000 distinct CDR3 sequences, 48% occurring once. Patients chosen for sequencing had CD8+CD57+ cells that had expanded, as shown by flow cytometry. V was cut by 0 bases and J by 5 bases, with 11 bases left in between. The CDR3 sequence is 15 residues long. Looked up from germline, CDR1 is SGHAT and CDR2 is FQNNGV. Sequences were obtained from sorted CD4+, CD8+, or CD8+CD57+ T cells (not recorded which) from PBMCs. The receptor was isolated from a human donor with aplastic anemia. The chain combines TRBV11-2 with TRBJ2-1, with D unresolved. CDR3 DNA sequence: TGTGCCAGCAGCTTAGATTCGGGCGGAAACAATGAGCAGTTCTTC. Protein product: CASSLDSGGNNEQFF.